The 9 T cell receptor beta chains below were found in one sample sequenced in a study of Ad26.COV2.S vaccination and SARS-CoV-2 variants. The table came from immunoSEQ multiplex PCR; TCRdb's copy has only in-frame clones and leaves some out. This table holds a few hundred thousand clones, roughly four fifths found once. Treatment of the sample: roughly 18 received Ad26.COV2.S at low or high dose, single or two shots; several received placebo; per-sample allocation not given. Collection of samples fell on day 63 after the first vaccine or placebo injection. This specimen consisted of peripheral blood, obtained in a trial of Ad26.COV2.S vaccine versus placebo. These receptors all stem from a person aged 18-60 years who received the Ad26.COV2.S COVID-19 vaccine or a placebo.

This chain connects TRBV7-9 to TRBJ1-5; 8 nucleotides match TRBD1. Germline V gives CDR1 SEHNR, CDR2 FQNEAQ (reference sequence). Germline trimming cut 0 bases from V and 3 bases from J; bases unmatched to any gene: 13. The CDR3 is 19 amino acids. The CDR3: CASSLALDIRGRNNQPQHF. CDR3 nucleotides: TGTGCCAGCAGCTTAGCGCTGGATATCAGGGGGCGCAACAATCAGCCCCAGCATTTT.

This chain uses TRBV27 with TRBJ1-2; D perhaps matches TRBD1 (6 bases). This CDR3 has 15 amino acids. Trimming took off 7 bases at V and 4 bases at J, with 19 bases between the two ends. The germline CDR1 and CDR2 sequences are MNHEY and SMNVEV (reference sequence). The CDR3 DNA sequence: TGTGCCAGCACAAATCGGGGGGGCGTTGGCTATGGCTACACCTTC. The encoded protein is CASTNRGGVGYGYTF.

The genes are TRBV10-3 and TRBJ1-3; no clear D. The CDR3 length is 11 residues. Trimming left V 9 bases short and J 8 bases short, with 11 bases between. Germline assignment: CDR1 ENHRY and CDR2 SYGVKD. CDR3 nucleotides: TGTGCCATGGGGAGTGTCGACACCATATATTTT. Encoded protein: CAMGSVDTIYF.

V usage is TRBV19 and J usage is TRBJ2-2, with 8 positions matching TRBD2. Germline CDR1 LNHDA, CDR2 SQIVND (reference sequence). This CDR3 has 17 residues. The ends lost 7 bases at V and 5 bases at J; junction bases unmatched: 15. CDR3 nucleotides: TGTGCCAGTAATGATCAAGGCCTAGCGGGCTGGACCGGGGAGCTGTTTTTT. Translation gives CASNDQGLAGWTGELFF.

This sequence joins TRBV7-9 and TRBJ1-1; D might be TRBD1 (6 bases). This CDR3 is built from 15 residues. Germline V CDR1 and CDR2: SEHNR, FQNEAQ (reference sequence). The germline V and J ends were trimmed by 5 bases and 5 bases, with 18 bases remaining between them. Here the CDR3 DNA reads TGTGCCAGCAGCACCCATCCCGGGGGCGCGACTGAAGCTTTCTTT. The encoded protein is CASSTHPGGATEAFF.

The genes are TRBV11-2 and TRBJ1-1; a weak D match, TRBD1 (5 bases). V shed 1 base and J shed 0 bases, with 21 bases lying between them. Germline-derived CDR1 and CDR2 are SGHAT and FQNNGV. The CDR3 totals 19 residues. This CDR3 reads CASSLGGVLRGIMNTEAFF. The CDR3 bases are TGTGCCAGCAGCTTAGGGGGGGTCCTTCGAGGGATCATGAACACTGAAGCTTTCTTT.

Note on this clone: Other DNA variants within this sample encode the same CDR3. This chain joins TRBV9 and TRBJ2-6; no definite D call. This CDR3 spans 15 amino acids. Germline assignment: CDR1 SGDLS and CDR2 YYNGEE. The V end was cut by 2 bases, the J end by 0 bases, with 6 bases between. As DNA, the CDR3 is TGTGCCAGCAGCGTTCCCGGCTCTGGGGCCAACGTCCTGACTTTC. Translating gives CASSVPGSGANVLTF. Using reference TRBV9 and TRBJ2-6 for the parts outside the CDR3, the full variable domain is DSGVTQTPKHLITATGQRVTLRCSPRSGDLSVYWYQQSLDQGLQFLIQYYNGEERAKGNILERFSAQQFPDLHSELNLSSLELGDSALYFCASSVPGSGANVLTFGAGSRLTVL.

The chain employs TRBV6-5 and TRBJ2-7; tentative D call: TRBD1 (5 bases). This CDR3 is built from 14 residues. Germline assignment: CDR1 MNHEY and CDR2 SVGAGI. The V gene lost 0 bases and the J gene lost 3 bases, with 9 bases spanning the gap. CDR3 amino acids: CASSYSIRDYEQYF. The CDR3 coding sequence is TGTGCCAGCAGTTACTCGATCAGGGACTACGAGCAGTACTTC.

This clone was seen at least ten times. Different DNA sequences within this sample yield the same CDR3. The V gene is TRBV7-3, the J gene TRBJ2-1; maybe TRBD2 (5 bases). The CDR3 totals 13 residues. Germline V lookup: CDR1 SGHTA, CDR2 FQGTGA. The V end was cut by 2 bases, the J end by 4 bases, with 6 bases between. The CDR3 sequence is CASSLGSYNEQFF. CDR3 nucleotide sequence: TGTGCCAGCAGCTTAGGGAGTTACAATGAGCAGTTCTTC. The variable domain in full, with the rest retrieved from reference TRBV7-3 and TRBJ2-1, is GAGVSQTPSNKVTEKGKYVELRCDPISGHTALYWYRQSLGQGPEFLIYFQGTGAADDSGLPNDRFFAVRPEGSVSTLKIQRTERGDSAVYLCASSLGSYNEQFFGPGTRLTVL.